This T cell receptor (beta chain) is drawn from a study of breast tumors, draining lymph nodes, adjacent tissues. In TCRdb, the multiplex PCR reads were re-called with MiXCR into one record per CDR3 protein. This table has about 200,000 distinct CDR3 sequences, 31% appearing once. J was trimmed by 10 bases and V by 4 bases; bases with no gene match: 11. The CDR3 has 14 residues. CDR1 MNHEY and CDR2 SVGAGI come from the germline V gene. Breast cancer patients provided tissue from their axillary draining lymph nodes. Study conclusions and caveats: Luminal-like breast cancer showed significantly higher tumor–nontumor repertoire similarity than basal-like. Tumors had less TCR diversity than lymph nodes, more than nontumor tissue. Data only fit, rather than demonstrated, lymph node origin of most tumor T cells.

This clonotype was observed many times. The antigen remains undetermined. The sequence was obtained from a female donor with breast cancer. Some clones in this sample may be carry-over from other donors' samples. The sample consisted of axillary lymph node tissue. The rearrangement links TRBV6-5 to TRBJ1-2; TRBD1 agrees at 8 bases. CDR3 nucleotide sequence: TGTGCCAGCAGTTCCCAAGGACAGGGAAAGGACTACACCTTC. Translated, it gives CASSSQGQGKDYTF.